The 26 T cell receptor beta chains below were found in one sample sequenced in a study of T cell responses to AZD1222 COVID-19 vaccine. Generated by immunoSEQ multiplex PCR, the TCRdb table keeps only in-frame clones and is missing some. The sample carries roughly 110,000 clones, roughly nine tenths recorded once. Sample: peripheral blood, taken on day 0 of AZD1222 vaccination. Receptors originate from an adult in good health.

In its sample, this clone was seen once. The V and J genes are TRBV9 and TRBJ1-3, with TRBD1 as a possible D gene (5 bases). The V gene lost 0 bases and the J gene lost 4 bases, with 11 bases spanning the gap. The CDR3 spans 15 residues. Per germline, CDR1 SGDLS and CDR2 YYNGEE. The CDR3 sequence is CASSVGGEPGNTIYF. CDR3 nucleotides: TGTGCCAGCAGCGTAGGGGGGGAACCAGGAAACACCATATATTTT. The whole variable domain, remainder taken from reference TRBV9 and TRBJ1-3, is DSGVTQTPKHLITATGQRVTLRCSPRSGDLSVYWYQQSLDQGLQFLIQYYNGEERAKGNILERFSAQQFPDLHSELNLSSLELGDSALYFCASSVGGEPGNTIYFGEGSWLTVV.

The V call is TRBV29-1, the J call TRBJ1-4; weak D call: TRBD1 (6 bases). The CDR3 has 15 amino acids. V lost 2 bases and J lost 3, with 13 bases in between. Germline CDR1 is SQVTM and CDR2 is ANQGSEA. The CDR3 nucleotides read TGCAGCGTTGAAATTGGGGGCGCAGCTAATGAAAAACTGTTTTTT. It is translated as CSVEIGGAANEKLFF.

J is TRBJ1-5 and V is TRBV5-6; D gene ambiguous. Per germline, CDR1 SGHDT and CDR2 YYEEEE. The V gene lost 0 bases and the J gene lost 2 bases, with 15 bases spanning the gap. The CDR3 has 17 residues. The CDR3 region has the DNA TGTGCCAGCAGCTTGGTGGGTTCAGGAGACCGCAATCAGCCCCAGCATTTT. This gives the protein CASSLVGSGDRNQPQHF.

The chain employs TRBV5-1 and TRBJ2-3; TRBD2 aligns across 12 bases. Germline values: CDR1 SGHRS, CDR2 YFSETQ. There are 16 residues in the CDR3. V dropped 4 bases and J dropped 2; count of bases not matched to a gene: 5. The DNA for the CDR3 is TGCGCCAGCAGCCGCCCTAGCGGGAGGGACACAGATACGCAGTATTTT. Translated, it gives CASSRPSGRDTDTQYF.

Here the CDR3 reads CASRGQFLDGYTF. DNA for the CDR3: TGTGCCAGCAGGGGACAGTTTTTGGATGGCTACACCTTC. The chain links TRBV6-5 to TRBJ1-2, with 7 nucleotides matching TRBD1. V was clipped by 6 bases and J by 6 bases; unmatched bases: 7. Germline V CDR1 and CDR2: MNHEY, SVGAGI. CDR3 length: 13 residues.

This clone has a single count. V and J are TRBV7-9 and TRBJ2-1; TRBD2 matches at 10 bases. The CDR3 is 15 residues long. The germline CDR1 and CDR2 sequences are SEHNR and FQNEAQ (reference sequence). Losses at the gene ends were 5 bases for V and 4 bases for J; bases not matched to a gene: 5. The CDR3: CASSITSGVYNEQFF. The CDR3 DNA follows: TGTGCCAGCAGCATCACTAGCGGGGTTTACAATGAGCAGTTCTTC.

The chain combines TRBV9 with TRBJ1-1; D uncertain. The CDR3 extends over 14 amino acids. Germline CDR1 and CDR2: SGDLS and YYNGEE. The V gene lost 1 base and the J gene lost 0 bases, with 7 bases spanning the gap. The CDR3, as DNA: TGTGCCAGCAGCGTAATATCTATGAACACTGAAGCTTTCTTT. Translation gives CASSVISMNTEAFF.

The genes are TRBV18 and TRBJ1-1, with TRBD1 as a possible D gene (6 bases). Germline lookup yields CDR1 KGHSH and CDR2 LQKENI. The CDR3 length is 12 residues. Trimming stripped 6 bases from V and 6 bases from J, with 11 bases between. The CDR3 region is CASSEGVAEAFF. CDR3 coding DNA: TGTGCCAGCTCGGAGGGGGTGGCTGAAGCTTTCTTT.

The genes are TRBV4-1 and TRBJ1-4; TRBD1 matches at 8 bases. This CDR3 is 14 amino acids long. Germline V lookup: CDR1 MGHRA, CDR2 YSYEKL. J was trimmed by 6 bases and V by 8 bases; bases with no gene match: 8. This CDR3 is CASDSTGEDEKLFF. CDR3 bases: TGCGCCAGCGATTCGACAGGGGAAGATGAAAAACTGTTTTTT.

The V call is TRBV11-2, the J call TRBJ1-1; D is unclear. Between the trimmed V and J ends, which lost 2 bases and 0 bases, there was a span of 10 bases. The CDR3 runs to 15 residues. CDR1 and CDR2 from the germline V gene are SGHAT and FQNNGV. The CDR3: CASSLQVYMNTEAFF. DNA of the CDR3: TGTGCCAGCAGCTTACAGGTTTACATGAACACTGAAGCTTTCTTT.

CDR3 DNA sequence: TGTGCCACCCGATATTGGCTGGCAGGGGCCTACGAGCAGTACTTC. It codes for CATRYWLAGAYEQYF. The chain couples TRBV6-5 to TRBJ2-7; maybe TRBD1 (6 bases). CDR1 and CDR2 from the germline V gene are MNHEY and SVGAGI. The CDR3 is 15 amino acids. V was pared by 10 bases and J by 2 bases, with 21 bases between.

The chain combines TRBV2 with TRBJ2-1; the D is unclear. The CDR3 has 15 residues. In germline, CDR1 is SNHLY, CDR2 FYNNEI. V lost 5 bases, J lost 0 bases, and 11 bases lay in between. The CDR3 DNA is TGTGCCAGCAGTCCCCGCGGTAGCTCCTACAATGAGCAGTTCTTC. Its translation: CASSPRGSSYNEQFF.

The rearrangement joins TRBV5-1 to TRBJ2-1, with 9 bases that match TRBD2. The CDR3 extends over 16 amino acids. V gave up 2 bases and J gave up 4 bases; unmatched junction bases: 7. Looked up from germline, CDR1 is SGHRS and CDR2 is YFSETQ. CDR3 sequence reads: CASSLRASGVYNEQFF. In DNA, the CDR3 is TGCGCCAGCAGCTTAAGGGCTAGCGGGGTTTACAATGAGCAGTTCTTC.

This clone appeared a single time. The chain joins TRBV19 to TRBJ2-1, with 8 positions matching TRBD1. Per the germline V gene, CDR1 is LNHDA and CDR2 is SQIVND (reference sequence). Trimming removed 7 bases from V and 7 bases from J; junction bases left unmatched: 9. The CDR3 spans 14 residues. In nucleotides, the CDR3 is TGTGCCAGTACCTCAGGGGGCGCGGGGAATGAGCAGTTCTTC. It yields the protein CASTSGGAGNEQFF.

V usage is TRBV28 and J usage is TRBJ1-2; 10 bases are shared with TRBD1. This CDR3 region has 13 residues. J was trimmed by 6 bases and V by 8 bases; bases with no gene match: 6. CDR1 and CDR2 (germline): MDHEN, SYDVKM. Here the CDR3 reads CASATGGRHGYTF. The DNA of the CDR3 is TGTGCCAGCGCGACAGGGGGCCGTCATGGCTACACCTTC.

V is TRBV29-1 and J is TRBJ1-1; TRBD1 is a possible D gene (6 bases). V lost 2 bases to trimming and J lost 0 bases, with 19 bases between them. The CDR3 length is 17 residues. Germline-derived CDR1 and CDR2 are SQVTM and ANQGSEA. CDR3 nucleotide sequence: TGCAGCGTTGAAATGCTGGGACAATTCTCCTTGAACACTGAAGCTTTCTTT. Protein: CSVEMLGQFSLNTEAFF.

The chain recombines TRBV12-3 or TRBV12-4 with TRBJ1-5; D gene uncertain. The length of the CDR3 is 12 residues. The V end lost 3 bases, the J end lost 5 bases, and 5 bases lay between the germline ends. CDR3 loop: CASSFGDQPQHF. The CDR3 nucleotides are TGTGCCAGCAGTTTCGGCGATCAGCCCCAGCATTTT.

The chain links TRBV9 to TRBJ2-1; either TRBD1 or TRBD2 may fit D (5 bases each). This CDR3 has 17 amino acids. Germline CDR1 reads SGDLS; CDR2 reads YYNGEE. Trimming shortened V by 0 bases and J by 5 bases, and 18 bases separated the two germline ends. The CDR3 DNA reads TGTGCCAGCAGCGTAGGAGCCCCGGCCCTGGGGGACAATGAGCAGTTCTTC. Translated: CASSVGAPALGDNEQFF.

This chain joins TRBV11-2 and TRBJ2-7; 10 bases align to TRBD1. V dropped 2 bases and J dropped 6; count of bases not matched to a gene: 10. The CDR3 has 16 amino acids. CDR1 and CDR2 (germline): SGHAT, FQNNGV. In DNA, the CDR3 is TGTGCCAGCAGCTTAACCCCCGGGACAGGGGCGTCCGAGCAGTACTTC. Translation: CASSLTPGTGASEQYF. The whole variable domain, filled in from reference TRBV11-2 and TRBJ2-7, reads EAGVAQSPRYKIIEKRQSVAFWCNPISGHATLYWYQQILGQGPKLLIQFQNNGVVDDSQLPKDRFSAERLKGVDSTLKIQPAKLEDSAVYLCASSLTPGTGASEQYFGPGTRLTVT.

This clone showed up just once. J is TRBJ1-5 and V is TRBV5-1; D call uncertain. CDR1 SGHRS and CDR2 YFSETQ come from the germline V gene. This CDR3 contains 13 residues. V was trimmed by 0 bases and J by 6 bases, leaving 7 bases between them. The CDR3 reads CASSLGGGQPQHF. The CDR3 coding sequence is TGCGCCAGCAGCTTGGGGGGAGGTCAGCCCCAGCATTTT.

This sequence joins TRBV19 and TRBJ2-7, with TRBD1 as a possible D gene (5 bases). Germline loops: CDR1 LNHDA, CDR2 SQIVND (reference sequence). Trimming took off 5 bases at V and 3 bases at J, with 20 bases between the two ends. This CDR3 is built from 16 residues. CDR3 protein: CASSRGWTSTRYEQYF. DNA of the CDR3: TGTGCCAGTAGTCGTGGCTGGACATCCACGCGCTACGAGCAGTACTTC. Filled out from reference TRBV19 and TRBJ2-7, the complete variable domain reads DGGITQSPKYLFRKEGQNVTLSCEQNLNHDAMYWYRQDPGQGLRLIYYSQIVNDFQKGDIAEGYSVSREKKESFPLTVTSAQKNPTAFYLCASSRGWTSTRYEQYFGPGTRLTVT.

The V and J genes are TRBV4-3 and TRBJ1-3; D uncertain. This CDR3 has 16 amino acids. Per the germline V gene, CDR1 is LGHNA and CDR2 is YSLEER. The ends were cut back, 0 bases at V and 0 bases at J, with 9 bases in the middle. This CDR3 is CASSQEMGDSGNTIYF. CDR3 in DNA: TGCGCCAGCAGCCAAGAAATGGGAGACTCTGGAAACACCATATATTTT.

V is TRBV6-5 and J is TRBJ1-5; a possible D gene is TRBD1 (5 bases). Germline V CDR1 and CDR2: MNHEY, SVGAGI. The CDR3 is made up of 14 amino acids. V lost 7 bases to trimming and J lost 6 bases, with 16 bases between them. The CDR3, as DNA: TGTGCCAGCATAGCACGGATGGGGGGTCAGCCCCAGCATTTT. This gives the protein CASIARMGGQPQHF.

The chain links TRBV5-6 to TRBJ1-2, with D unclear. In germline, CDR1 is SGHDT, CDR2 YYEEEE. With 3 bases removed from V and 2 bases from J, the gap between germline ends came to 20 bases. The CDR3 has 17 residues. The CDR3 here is CASSWGESVNYNYGYTF. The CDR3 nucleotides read TGTGCCAGCAGCTGGGGAGAGAGTGTAAATTACAACTATGGCTACACCTTC.

CDR3 coding DNA: TGTGCCAGCAGCCCCCATCGGGACAGCTCTGGAAACACCATATATTTT. Protein: CASSPHRDSSGNTIYF. The genes are TRBV5-4 and TRBJ1-3; 7 bases map to TRBD1. The V and J ends lost 4 bases and 0 bases, in that order; junction bases with no gene match: 7. This CDR3 region has 16 residues. Germline CDR1 is SGHNT and CDR2 is YYREEE (reference sequence).

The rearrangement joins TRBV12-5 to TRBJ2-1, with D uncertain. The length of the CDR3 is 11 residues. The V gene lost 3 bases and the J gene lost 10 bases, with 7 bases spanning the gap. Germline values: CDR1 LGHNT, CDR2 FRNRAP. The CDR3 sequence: CASGFGWEQFF. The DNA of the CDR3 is TGTGCTAGTGGTTTTGGGTGGGAGCAGTTCTTC.